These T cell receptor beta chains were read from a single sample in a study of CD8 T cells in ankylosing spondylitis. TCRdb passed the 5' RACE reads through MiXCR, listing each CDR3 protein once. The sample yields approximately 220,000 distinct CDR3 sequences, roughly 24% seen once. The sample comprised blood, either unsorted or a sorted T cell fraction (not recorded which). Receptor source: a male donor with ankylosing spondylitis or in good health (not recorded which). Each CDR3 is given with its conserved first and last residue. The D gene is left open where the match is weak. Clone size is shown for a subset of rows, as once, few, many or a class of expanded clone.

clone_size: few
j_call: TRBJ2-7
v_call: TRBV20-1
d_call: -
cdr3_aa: CSATTLAEQYF
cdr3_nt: TGCAGTGCTACCACCCTGGCCGAGCAGTACTTC

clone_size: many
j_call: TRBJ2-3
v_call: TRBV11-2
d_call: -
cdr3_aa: CASSPRQVRTQYF
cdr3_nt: TGTGCCAGCAGCCCACGGCAGGTGCGCACGCAGTATTTT

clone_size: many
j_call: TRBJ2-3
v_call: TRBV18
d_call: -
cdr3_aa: CASSLRKAPDRRTDTQYF
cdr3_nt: TGTGCCAGCTCACTCAGAAAGGCCCCCGACAGACGCACAGATACGCAGTATTTT

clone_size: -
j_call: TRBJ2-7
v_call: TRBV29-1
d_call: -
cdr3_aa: CSAGYSIHEQYF
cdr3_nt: TGCAGCGCCGGATATTCTATCCACGAGCAGTACTTC

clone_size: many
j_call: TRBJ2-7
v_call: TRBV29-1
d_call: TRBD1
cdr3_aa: CAADGYRGAYEQYF
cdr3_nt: TGTGCGGCGGATGGGTACAGGGGGGCGTACGAGCAGTACTTC

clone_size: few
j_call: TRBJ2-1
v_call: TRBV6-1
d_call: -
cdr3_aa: CASCRSSSYNEQFF
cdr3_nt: TGTGCCAGTTGCCGGTCCAGCTCCTACAATGAGCAGTTCTTC

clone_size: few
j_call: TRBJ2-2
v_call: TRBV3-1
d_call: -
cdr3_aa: CASSQGGGELFF
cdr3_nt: TGTGCCAGCAGCCAAGGAGGGGGGGAGCTGTTTTTT

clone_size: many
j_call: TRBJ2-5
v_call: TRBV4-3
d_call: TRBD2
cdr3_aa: CASSQEVAGAGETQYF
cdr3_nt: TGCGCCAGCAGCCAAGAGGTTGCGGGAGCAGGGGAGACCCAGTACTTC

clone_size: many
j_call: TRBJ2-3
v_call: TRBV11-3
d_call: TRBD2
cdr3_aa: CASSLGTSGSSQYF
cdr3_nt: TGTGCCAGCAGCTTAGGGACTAGCGGGAGCTCGCAGTATTTT

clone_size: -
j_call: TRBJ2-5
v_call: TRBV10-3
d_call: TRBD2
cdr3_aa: CAISVAGGLETQYF
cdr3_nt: TGTGCCATCAGTGTTGCGGGAGGGTTAGAGACCCAGTACTTC

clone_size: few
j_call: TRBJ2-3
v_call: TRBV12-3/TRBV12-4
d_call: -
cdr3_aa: CASSLRQGGDTQYF
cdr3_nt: TGTGCCAGCAGTTTGCGGCAGGGGGGAGATACGCAGTATTTT

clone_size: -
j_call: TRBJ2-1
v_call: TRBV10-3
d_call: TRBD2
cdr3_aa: CPISDLWASGSVNEQFF
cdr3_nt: TGTCCCATCAGTGATTTGTGGGCTAGCGGGAGTGTCAATGAGCAGTTCTTC

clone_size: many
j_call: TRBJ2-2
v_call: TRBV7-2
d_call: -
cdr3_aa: CASSSGQNTGELFF
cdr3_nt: TGTGCCAGCAGCTCGGGACAGAACACCGGGGAGCTGTTTTTT

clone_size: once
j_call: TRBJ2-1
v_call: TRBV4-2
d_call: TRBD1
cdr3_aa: CASSLGQGASNEQFF
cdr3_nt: TGTGCCAGCAGCCTTGGACAGGGGGCATCTAATGAGCAGTTCTTC

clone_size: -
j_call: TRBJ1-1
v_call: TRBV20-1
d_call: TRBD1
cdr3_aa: CSAPWTGTDNTEAFF
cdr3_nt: TGCAGTGCCCCGTGGACGGGGACAGATAACACTGAAGCTTTCTTT

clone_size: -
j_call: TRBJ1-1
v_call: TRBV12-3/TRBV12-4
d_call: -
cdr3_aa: CASSMVPTEAFF
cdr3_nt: TGTGCCAGCAGTATGGTTCCCACTGAAGCTTTCTTT

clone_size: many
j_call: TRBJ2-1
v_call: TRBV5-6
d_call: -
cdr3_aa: CASTPTELGEQFF
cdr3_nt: TGTGCCAGCACCCCGACGGAGCTCGGTGAGCAGTTCTTC

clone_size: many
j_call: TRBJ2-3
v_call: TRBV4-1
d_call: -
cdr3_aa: CASSQEAGDTQYF
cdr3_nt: TGCGCCAGCAGCCAAGAAGCAGGAGATACGCAGTATTTT

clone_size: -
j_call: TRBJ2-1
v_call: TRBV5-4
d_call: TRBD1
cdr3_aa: CASSLTGPYNEQFF
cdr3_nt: TGTGCCAGCAGCCTGACAGGGCCCTACAATGAGCAGTTCTTC

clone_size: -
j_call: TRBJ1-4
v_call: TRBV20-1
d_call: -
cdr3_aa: CSVTSRRTNEKLFF
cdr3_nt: TGCAGTGTCACCAGTCGCAGGACTAATGAAAAACTGTTTTTT

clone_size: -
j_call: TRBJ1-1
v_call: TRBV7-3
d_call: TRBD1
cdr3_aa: CASKDRVNTEAFF
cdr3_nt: TGTGCCAGCAAGGACAGGGTGAACACTGAAGCTTTCTTT

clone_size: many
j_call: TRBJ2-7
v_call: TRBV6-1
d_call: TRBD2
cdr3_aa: CASNPGTSRSYEQYF
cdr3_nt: TGTGCCAGCAACCCCGGGACTAGTAGGTCCTACGAGCAGTACTTC

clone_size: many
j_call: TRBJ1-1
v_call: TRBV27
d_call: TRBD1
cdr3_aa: CASSFSTGGATEAFF
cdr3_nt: TGTGCCAGCAGTTTTTCCACAGGGGGCGCAACTGAAGCTTTCTTT

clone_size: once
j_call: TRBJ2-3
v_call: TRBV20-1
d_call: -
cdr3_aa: CSARESVSDTQYF
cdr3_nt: TGCAGTGCTAGAGAATCGGTTTCAGATACGCAGTATTTT

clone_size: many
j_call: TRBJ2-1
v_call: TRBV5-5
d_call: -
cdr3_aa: CASSTDFAVDEQFF
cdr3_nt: TGTGCCAGCAGCACGGACTTCGCGGTGGATGAGCAGTTCTTC

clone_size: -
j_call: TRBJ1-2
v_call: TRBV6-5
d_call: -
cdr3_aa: CASTFSGYGYTF
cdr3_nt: TGTGCCAGCACTTTCTCGGGATATGGCTACACCTTC

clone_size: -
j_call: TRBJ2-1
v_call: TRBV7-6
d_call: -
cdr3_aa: CASSLGSGLPGRGEEFF
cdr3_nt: TGTGCCAGCAGCTTAGGCTCGGGACTGCCGGGGCGGGGTGAGGAGTTCTTC

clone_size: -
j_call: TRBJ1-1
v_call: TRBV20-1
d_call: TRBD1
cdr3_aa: CSGLGQANTEAFF
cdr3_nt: TGCAGTGGCCTGGGACAGGCGAACACTGAAGCTTTCTTT

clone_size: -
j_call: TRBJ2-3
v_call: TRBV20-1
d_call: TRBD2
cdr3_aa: CSARDGTSGPPPYF
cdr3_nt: TGCAGTGCTAGGGACGGGACTAGCGGCCCGCCTCCGTATTTT

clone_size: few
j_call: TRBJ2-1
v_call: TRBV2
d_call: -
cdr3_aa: CASTGGGSSSYNEQFF
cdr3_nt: TGTGCCAGCACCGGGGGCGGGAGCAGCTCCTACAATGAGCAGTTCTTC

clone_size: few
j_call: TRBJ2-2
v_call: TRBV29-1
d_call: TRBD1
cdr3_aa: CSARQGAANTGELFF
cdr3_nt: TGCAGCGCGAGACAGGGGGCGGCGAACACCGGGGAGCTGTTTTTT

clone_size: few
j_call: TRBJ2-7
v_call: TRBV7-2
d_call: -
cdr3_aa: CASSGGSGASYEQYF
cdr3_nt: TGTGCCAGCAGCGGAGGTAGCGGTGCATCCTACGAGCAGTACTTC

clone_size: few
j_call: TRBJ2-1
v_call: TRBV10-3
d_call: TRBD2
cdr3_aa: CATEPSGSSSYNEQFF
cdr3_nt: TGTGCCACCGAACCTAGCGGGTCTAGCTCCTACAATGAGCAGTTCTTC

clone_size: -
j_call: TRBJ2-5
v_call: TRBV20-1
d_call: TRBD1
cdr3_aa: CSASRQGLVETQYF
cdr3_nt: TGCAGTGCTAGCCGACAGGGGCTGGTGGAGACCCAGTACTTC

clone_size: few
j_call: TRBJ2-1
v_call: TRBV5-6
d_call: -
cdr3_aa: CASSLYQSPYNEQFF
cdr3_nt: TGTGCCAGCAGCTTGTACCAGTCGCCCTACAATGAGCAGTTCTTC

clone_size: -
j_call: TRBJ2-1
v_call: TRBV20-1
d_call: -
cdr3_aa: CSARDPRHNEQFF
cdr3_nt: TGCAGCGCCAGGGACCCGCGCCACAATGAGCAGTTCTTC

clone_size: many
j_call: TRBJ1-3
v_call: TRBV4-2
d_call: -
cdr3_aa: CASSQVFDEMEGNTIYF
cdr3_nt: TGTGCCAGCAGCCAAGTGTTTGATGAGATGGAAGGAAACACCATATATTTT

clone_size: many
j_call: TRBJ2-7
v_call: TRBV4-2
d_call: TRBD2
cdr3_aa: CASSQTSGTVPREQYF
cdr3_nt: TGTGCCAGCAGCCAGACTAGCGGCACAGTGCCGAGGGAGCAGTACTTC

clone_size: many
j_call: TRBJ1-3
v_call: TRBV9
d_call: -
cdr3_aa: CASSPRDFGGNTIYF
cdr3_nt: TGTGCCAGCAGCCCCCGGGATTTCGGAGGAAACACCATATATTTT

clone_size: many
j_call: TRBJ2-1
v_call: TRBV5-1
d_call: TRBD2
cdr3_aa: CASSTGGAYNEQFF
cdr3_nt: TGCGCCAGCAGTACTGGGGGGGCCTACAATGAGCAGTTCTTC

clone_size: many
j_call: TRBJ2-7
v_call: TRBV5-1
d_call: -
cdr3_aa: CASRATGSYEQYF
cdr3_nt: TGCGCCAGCAGGGCGACAGGATCCTACGAGCAGTACTTC

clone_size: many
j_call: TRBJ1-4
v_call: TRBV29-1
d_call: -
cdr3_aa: CSVEPWGGEKLFF
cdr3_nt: TGCAGCGTTGAACCCTGGGGCGGTGAAAAACTGTTTTTT

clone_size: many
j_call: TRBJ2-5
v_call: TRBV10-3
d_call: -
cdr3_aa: CAISDKTRGQETQYF
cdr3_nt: TGTGCCATCAGTGACAAGACTAGAGGCCAAGAGACCCAGTACTTC

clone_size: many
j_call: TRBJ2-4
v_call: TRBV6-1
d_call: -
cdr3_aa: CASSRQAGGNIQYF
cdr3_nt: TGTGCCAGCAGTCGACAGGCCGGAGGAAACATTCAGTACTTC

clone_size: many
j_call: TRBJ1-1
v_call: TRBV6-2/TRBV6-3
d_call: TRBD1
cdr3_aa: CASTWTGGHTEAFF
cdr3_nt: TGTGCCAGCACCTGGACAGGGGGCCACACTGAAGCTTTCTTT

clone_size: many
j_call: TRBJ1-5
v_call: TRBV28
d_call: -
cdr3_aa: CASSSSVGLNQPQHF
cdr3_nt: TGTGCCAGCAGTTCGTCGGTGGGACTCAATCAGCCCCAGCATTTT

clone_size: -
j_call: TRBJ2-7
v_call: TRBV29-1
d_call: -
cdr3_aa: CSVNHSYEQYF
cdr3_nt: TGCAGCGTTAACCACTCCTACGAGCAGTACTTC

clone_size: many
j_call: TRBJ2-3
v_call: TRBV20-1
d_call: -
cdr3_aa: CSARSPGSSTDTQYF
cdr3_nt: TGCAGTGCTAGATCCCCCGGGAGTAGCACAGATACGCAGTATTTT